These 14 T cell receptor beta chains share one sample of origin, sequenced in a study of T cell changes during pregnancy in multiple sclerosis (dated by TCRdb to about 2019). Receptor libraries were prepared by the immunoSEQ multiplex PCR assay. TCRdb carries this immuneACCESS record with in-frame sequences only. Its versions omit some clonotypes, under half of them owing to an unresolved V gene in the studies checked, with the rest unexplained. This sample comprises around 100,000 clones, approximately 90% of them detected only once. The ten largest make up 1.5% to 2.5% of the sample. The sequenced sample was peripheral blood, obtained after pregnancy. These TCRs come from a female donor with multiple sclerosis, enrolled in a pregnancy study.

The genes are TRBV19 and TRBJ2-7, with D perhaps TRBD1 (6 bases). The CDR3 totals 15 residues. CDR1 and CDR2 from the germline V gene are LNHDA and SQIVND (reference sequence). Trimming stripped 5 bases from V and 7 bases from J, with 21 bases between. The CDR3 protein is CASSGRTAHMGEQYF. DNA for the CDR3: TGTGCCAGTAGTGGTAGGACAGCTCACATGGGGGAGCAGTACTTC. Full variable domain (rest looked up from reference TRBV19 and TRBJ2-7): DGGITQSPKYLFRKEGQNVTLSCEQNLNHDAMYWYRQDPGQGLRLIYYSQIVNDFQKGDIAEGYSVSREKKESFPLTVTSAQKNPTAFYLCASSGRTAHMGEQYFGPGTRLTVT.

The J gene is TRBJ1-3, the V gene TRBV30; possibly TRBD1 for D (5 bases). V was clipped by 3 bases and J by 3 bases, with 9 bases between them. The CDR3 extends over 13 amino acids. CDR1 GTSNPN and CDR2 SVGIG come from the germline V gene (reference sequence). The CDR3 is CAWSLGGGNTIYF. CDR3 bases: TGTGCCTGGAGCCTGGGGGGTGGAAACACCATATATTTT. Full variable domain (rest looked up from reference TRBV30 and TRBJ1-3): SQTIHQWPATLVQPVGSPLSLECTVEGTSNPNLYWYRQAAGRGLQLLFYSVGIGQISSEVPQNLSASRPQDRQFILSSKKLLLSDSGFYLCAWSLGGGNTIYFGEGSWLTVV.

The chain recombines TRBV6-1 with TRBJ2-7; 9 nucleotides align to TRBD1. Germline V gene sequence: CDR1 MNHNS, CDR2 SASEGT. The CDR3 covers 18 residues. J lost 5 bases, V lost 2 bases, and 16 bases had no gene match. The CDR3 sequence is CASSEPDRGLGQWHEQYF. The CDR3 nucleotides read TGTGCCAGCAGTGAACCCGACAGGGGGTTGGGCCAGTGGCACGAGCAGTACTTC.

The rearrangement joins TRBV19 to TRBJ2-7; 7 bases fit TRBD1. This CDR3 has 15 residues. Germline CDR1 and CDR2: LNHDA and SQIVND (reference sequence). With 1 base clipped from V and 2 bases from J, the junction kept 5 bases outside the gene matches. Here the CDR3 DNA reads TGTGCCAGTAGTATAGCGGGACAGCCTACCTACGAGCAGTACTTC. It translates to CASSIAGQPTYEQYF. The full variable domain, its missing parts supplied by reference TRBV19 and TRBJ2-7, is DGGITQSPKYLFRKEGQNVTLSCEQNLNHDAMYWYRQDPGQGLRLIYYSQIVNDFQKGDIAEGYSVSREKKESFPLTVTSAQKNPTAFYLCASSIAGQPTYEQYFGPGTRLTVT.

The chain carries TRBV30 and TRBJ2-7; the D gene is possibly TRBD2 (5 bases). V was cut by 4 bases and J by 7 bases, with 20 bases left in between. Looked up from germline, CDR1 is GTSNPN and CDR2 is SVGIG (reference sequence). The CDR3 totals 14 residues. CDR3 sequence (DNA): TGTGCCTGGACCTCAATAACATACACGGGGGAGCAGTACTTC. This translates into CAWTSITYTGEQYF. Full variable domain (remainder filled in from reference TRBV30 and TRBJ2-7): SQTIHQWPATLVQPVGSPLSLECTVEGTSNPNLYWYRQAAGRGLQLLFYSVGIGQISSEVPQNLSASRPQDRQFILSSKKLLLSDSGFYLCAWTSITYTGEQYFGPGTRLTVT.

The chain is built from TRBV7-9 and TRBJ1-1; maybe TRBD1 (5 bases). The germline gives CDR1 SEHNR, CDR2 FQNEAQ (reference sequence). V was cut by 8 bases and J by 6 bases, with 13 bases left in between. The CDR3 extends over 12 amino acids. The CDR3 loop reads CASGRVRAEAFF. CDR3 in DNA: TGTGCCAGCGGCAGGGTTCGGGCTGAAGCTTTCTTT.

The sample holds one count of this clone. The V gene is TRBV7-2, the J gene TRBJ2-2; maybe TRBD1 (5 bases). The CDR3 covers 12 residues. Germline loops: CDR1 SGHTA, CDR2 FQGNSA. Trimming removed 6 bases from V and 6 bases from J, with 8 bases in between. The DNA for the CDR3 is TGTGCCAGCAGTCGCAGGGCCGGGGAGCTGTTTTTT. It specifies CASSRRAGELFF.

J is TRBJ1-1 and V is TRBV27, with TRBD1 matching 9 bases. This CDR3 comprises 15 residues. The V and J ends lost 2 bases and 4 bases, in that order; junction bases with no gene match: 5. CDR1 is MNHEY, CDR2 SMNVEV, per germline (reference sequence). As DNA, the CDR3 is TGTGCCAGCAGTTTAATGGGGGACAGGGTCACTGAAGCTTTCTTT. Translation gives CASSLMGDRVTEAFF.

V and J are TRBV2 and TRBJ2-1; 10 positions agree with TRBD2. Trimming cost V 10 bases and J 9 bases; bases outside gene matches: 12. Looked up from germline, CDR1 is SNHLY and CDR2 is FYNNEI. This CDR3 has 14 amino acids. Written as DNA, the CDR3 is TGTGCCACGCAAAAAGCGGGAGGGCCAGGTGAGCAGTTCTTC. Translating it yields CATQKAGGPGEQFF.

The chain carries TRBV29-1 and TRBJ1-3; D not certain. Trimming took 5 bases from V and 11 from J, leaving 16 bases between them. The CDR3 is 12 residues long. Per the germline V gene, CDR1 is SQVTM and CDR2 is ANQGSEA. The CDR3 is CSVQQYLGAIYF. CDR3 DNA sequence: TGCAGCGTTCAACAGTATCTCGGTGCCATATATTTT.

V usage is TRBV15 and J usage is TRBJ1-3; D unresolved. V was trimmed by 1 base and J by 11 bases, leaving 18 bases between them. Germline V gives CDR1 LNHNV, CDR2 YYDKDF (reference sequence). The CDR3 loop spans 15 amino acids. In nucleotides, the CDR3 is TGTGCCACCAGCAGAGGTACTAAGGGCGCTAGCGCCATATATTTT. Translation gives CATSRGTKGASAIYF.

The rearrangement joins TRBV6-1 to TRBJ2-7, with TRBD1 matching 7 bases. V gave up 5 bases and J gave up 4 bases; unmatched junction bases: 5. The length of the CDR3 is 13 residues. Germline V gene sequence: CDR1 MNHNS, CDR2 SASEGT. Here the CDR3 DNA reads TGTGCCAGCAGTAAAGGCAGGGGGTACGAGCAGTACTTC. Translating it yields CASSKGRGYEQYF.

V usage is TRBV28 and J usage is TRBJ2-2; TRBD2 matches at 10 bases. CDR3 length: 17 residues. From germline, CDR1 is MDHEN and CDR2 SYDVKM. J lost 5 bases, V lost 3 bases, and 9 bases had no gene match. Here the CDR3 DNA reads TGTGCCAGCAGTTTTAGCGGGAGCGGGAGGGCAACCGGGGAGCTGTTTTTT. Translated: CASSFSGSGRATGELFF.

The gene calls are TRBV5-6 and TRBJ2-7; possible D gene TRBD1, 6 bases. Germline lookup yields CDR1 SGHDT and CDR2 YYEEEE. Trimming took off 4 bases at V and 1 base at J, with 15 bases between the two ends. CDR3 size: 15 residues. CDR3 nucleotides: TGTGCCAGCAGCGCCTGGGGGCTTAGGTCCTACGAGCAGTACTTC. It translates to CASSAWGLRSYEQYF.